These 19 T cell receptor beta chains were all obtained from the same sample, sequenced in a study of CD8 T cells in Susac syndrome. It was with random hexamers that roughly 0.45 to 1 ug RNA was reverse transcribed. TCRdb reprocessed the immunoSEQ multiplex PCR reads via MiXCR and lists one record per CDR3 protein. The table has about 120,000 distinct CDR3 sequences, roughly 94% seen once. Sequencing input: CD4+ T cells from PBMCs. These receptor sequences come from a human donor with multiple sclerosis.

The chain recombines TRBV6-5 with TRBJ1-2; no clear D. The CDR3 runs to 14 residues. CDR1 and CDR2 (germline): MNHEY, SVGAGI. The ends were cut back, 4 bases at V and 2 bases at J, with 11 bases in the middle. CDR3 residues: CASSSIAMNYGYTF. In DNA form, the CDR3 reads TGTGCCAGCAGTTCGATTGCTATGAACTATGGCTACACCTTC.

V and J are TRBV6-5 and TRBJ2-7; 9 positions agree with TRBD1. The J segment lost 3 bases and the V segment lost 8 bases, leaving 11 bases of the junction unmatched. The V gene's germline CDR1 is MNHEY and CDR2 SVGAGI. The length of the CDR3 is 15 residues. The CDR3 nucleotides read TGTGCCAGCGGCTCATGGGGGACAGGGCTCTACGAGCAGTACTTC. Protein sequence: CASGSWGTGLYEQYF.

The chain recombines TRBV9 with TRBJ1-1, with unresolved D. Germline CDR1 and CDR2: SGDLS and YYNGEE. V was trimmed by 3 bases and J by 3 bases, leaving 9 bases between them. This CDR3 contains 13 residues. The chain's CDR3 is CASSGSRDTEAFF. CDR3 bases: TGTGCCAGCAGCGGGTCACGGGACACTGAAGCTTTCTTT.

CDR3 region: CASSYPGGSTEAFF. The CDR3 DNA reads as TGTGCCAGCAGTTACCCAGGCGGGAGCACTGAAGCTTTCTTT. The rearrangement links TRBV6-5 to TRBJ1-1; D not resolved. With 2 bases removed from V and 4 bases from J, the gap between germline ends came to 11 bases. Germline values: CDR1 MNHEY, CDR2 SVGAGI. This CDR3 contains 14 residues.

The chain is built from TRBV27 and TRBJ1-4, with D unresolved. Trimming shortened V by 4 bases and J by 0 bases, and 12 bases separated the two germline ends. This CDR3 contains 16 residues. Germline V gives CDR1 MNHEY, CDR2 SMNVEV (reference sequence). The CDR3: CASSSVTPTTNEKLFF. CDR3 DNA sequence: TGTGCCAGCAGTTCGGTGACACCTACAACTAATGAAAAACTGTTTTTT.

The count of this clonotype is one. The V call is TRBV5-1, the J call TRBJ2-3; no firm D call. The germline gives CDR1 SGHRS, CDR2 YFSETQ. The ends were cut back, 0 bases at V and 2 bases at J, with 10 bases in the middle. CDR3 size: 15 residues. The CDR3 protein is CASSLAWQNTDTQYF. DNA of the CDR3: TGCGCCAGCAGCTTGGCGTGGCAGAACACAGATACGCAGTATTTT.

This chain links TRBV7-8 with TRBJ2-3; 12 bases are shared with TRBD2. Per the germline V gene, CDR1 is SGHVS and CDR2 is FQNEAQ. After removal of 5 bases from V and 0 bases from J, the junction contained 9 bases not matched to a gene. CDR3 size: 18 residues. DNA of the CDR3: TGTGCCAGCAGCCCTAGGGGGGGACTAGCGGGTAGCACAGATACGCAGTATTTT. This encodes CASSPRGGLAGSTDTQYF.

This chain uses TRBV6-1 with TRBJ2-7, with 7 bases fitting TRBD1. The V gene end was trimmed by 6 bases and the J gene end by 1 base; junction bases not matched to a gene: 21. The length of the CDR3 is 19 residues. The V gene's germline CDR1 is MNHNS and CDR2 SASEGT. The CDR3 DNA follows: TGTGCCAGCAGACCGTCCCTGGACAGGCAGGGCAAACCTTCCTACGAGCAGTACTTC. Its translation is CASRPSLDRQGKPSYEQYF.

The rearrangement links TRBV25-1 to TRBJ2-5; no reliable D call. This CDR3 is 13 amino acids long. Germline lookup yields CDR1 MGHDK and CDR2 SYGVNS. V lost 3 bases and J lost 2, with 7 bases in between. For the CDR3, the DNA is TGTGCCAGCAGTGAGCGTCTTCAAGAGACCCAGTACTTC. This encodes CASSERLQETQYF.

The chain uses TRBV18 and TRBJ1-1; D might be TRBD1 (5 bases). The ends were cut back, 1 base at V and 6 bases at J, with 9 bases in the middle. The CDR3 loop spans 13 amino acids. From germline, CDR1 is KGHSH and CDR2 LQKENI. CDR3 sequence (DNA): TGTGCCAGCTCACCACGTCGGACACCTGAAGCTTTCTTT. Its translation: CASSPRRTPEAFF.

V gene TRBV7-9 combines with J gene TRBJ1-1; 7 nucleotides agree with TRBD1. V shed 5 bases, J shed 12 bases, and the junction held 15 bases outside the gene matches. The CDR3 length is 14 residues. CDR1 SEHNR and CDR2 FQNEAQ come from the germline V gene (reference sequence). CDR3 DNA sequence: TGTGCCAGCAGCGAAAGGGTAGGGGGCCCCGAACCTTTCTTT. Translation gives CASSERVGGPEPFF. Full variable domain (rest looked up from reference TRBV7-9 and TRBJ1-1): DTGVSQNPRHKITKRGQNVTFRCDPISEHNRLYWYRQTLGQGPEFLTYFQNEAQLEKSRLLSDRFSAERPKGSFSTLEIQRTEQGDSAMYLCASSERVGGPEPFFGQGTRLTVV.

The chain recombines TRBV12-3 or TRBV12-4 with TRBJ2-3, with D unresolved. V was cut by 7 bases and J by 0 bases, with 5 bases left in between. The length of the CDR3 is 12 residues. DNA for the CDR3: TGTGCCAGCATTTTTAGCACAGATACGCAGTATTTT. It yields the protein CASIFSTDTQYF.

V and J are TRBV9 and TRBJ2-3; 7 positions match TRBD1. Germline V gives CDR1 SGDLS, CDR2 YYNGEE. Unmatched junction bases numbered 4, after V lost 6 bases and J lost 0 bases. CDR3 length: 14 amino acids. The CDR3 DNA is TGTGCCAGCAAAGGGGGCCCCAGCACAGATACGCAGTATTTT. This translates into CASKGGPSTDTQYF.

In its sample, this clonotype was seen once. The CDR3 DNA is TGTGCCAGCAGTTTGCTAGGGGACGGGACCCAGTACTTC. It yields the protein CASSLLGDGTQYF. The chain carries TRBV27 and TRBJ2-5; D possibly uses TRBD1 or TRBD2 (5 bases each). From germline, CDR1 is MNHEY and CDR2 SMNVEV (reference sequence). Deletions cut 3 bases from V and 7 bases from J, with 12 bases between. The CDR3 extends over 13 amino acids.

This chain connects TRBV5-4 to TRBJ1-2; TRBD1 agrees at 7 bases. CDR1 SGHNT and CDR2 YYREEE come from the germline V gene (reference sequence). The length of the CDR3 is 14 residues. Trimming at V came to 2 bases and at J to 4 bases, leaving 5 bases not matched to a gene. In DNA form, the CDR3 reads TGTGCCAGCAGCTTCTCCGACAGGGTCTATGGCTACACCTTC. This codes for CASSFSDRVYGYTF.

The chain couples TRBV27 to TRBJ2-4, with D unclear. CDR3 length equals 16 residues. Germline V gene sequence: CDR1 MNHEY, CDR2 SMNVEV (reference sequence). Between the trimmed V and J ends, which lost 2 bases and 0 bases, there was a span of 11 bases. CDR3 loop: CASSLNSFLAKNIQYF. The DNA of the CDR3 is TGTGCCAGCAGTTTAAACAGCTTTCTAGCCAAAAACATTCAGTACTTC.

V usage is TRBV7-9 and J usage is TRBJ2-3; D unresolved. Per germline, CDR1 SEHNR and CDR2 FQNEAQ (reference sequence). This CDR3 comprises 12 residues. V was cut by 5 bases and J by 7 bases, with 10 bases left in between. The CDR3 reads CASSPSGYTQYF. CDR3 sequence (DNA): TGTGCCAGCAGCCCTTCCGGATATACGCAGTATTTT. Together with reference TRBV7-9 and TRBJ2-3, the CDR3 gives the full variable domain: DTGVSQNPRHKITKRGQNVTFRCDPISEHNRLYWYRQTLGQGPEFLTYFQNEAQLEKSRLLSDRFSAERPKGSFSTLEIQRTEQGDSAMYLCASSPSGYTQYFGPGTRLTVL.

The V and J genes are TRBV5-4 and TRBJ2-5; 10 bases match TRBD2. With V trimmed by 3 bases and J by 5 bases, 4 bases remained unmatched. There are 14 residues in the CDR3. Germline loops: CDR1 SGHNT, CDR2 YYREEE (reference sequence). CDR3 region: CASSSASGSETQYF. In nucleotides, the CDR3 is TGTGCCAGCAGCTCCGCTAGCGGGAGTGAGACCCAGTACTTC.

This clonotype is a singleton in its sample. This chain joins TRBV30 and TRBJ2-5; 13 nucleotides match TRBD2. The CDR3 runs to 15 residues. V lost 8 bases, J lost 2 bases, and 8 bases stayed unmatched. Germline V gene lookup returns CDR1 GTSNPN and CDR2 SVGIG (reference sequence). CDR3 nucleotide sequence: TGTGCCGGTACGACTAGCGGGAGGTTTCAAGAGACCCAGTACTTC. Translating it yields CAGTTSGRFQETQYF.